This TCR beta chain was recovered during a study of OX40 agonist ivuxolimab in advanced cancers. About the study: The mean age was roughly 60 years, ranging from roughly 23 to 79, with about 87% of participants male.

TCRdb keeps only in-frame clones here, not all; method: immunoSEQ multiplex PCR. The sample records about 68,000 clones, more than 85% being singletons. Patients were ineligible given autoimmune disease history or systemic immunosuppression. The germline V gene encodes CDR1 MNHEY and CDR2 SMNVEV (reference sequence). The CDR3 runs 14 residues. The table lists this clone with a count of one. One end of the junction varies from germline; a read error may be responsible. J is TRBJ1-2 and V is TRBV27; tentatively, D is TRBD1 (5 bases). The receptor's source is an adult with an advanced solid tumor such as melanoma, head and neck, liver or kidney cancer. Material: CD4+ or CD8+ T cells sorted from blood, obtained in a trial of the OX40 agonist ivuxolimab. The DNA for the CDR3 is TGTGCCAGCAGTTTACAGTGGGAGGGGTATGGCTACATCTTC. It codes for CASSLQWEGYGYIF.